This T cell receptor (beta chain) was sequenced for a study of PD-1 blockade in classical Hodgkin lymphoma. Generated by immunoSEQ multiplex PCR, the TCRdb table keeps only in-frame clones and is missing some. The data contain 90,000 to 130,000 clones, about 88% of them singletons. Trimming removed 8 bases from V and 3 bases from J, with 11 bases in between. Germline CDR1 and CDR2: SGHNT and YENEEA. CDR3 length: 14 amino acids. The patients all showed relapse after autologous stem cell transplantation, while their brentuximab vedotin exposure varied. The TCR was taken from a human donor with classical Hodgkin lymphoma. The specimen was peripheral blood mononuclear cells (PBMCs), collected before the second cycle of nivolumab. This rearrangement joins TRBV11-3 to TRBJ2-6; D not certain. CDR3 residues: CASSPWSGANVLTF. For the CDR3, the DNA is TGTGCCAGCTCCCCATGGAGTGGGGCCAACGTCCTGACTTTC.